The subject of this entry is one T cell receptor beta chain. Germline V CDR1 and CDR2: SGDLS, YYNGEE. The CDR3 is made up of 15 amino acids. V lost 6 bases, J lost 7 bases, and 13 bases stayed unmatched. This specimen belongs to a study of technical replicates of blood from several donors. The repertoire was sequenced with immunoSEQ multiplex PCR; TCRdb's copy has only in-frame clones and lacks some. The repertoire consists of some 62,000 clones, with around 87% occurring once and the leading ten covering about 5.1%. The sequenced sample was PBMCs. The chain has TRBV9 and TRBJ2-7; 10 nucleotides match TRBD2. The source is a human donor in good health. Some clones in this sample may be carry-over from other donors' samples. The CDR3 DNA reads TGTGCCAGCAATCGAGCGGGAGGGCCAGTTGGGGAGCAGTACTTC. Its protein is CASNRAGGPVGEQYF. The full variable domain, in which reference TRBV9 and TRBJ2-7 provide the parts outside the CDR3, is DSGVTQTPKHLITATGQRVTLRCSPRSGDLSVYWYQQSLDQGLQFLIQYYNGEERAKGNILERFSAQQFPDLHSELNLSSLELGDSALYFCASNRAGGPVGEQYFGPGTRLTVT.